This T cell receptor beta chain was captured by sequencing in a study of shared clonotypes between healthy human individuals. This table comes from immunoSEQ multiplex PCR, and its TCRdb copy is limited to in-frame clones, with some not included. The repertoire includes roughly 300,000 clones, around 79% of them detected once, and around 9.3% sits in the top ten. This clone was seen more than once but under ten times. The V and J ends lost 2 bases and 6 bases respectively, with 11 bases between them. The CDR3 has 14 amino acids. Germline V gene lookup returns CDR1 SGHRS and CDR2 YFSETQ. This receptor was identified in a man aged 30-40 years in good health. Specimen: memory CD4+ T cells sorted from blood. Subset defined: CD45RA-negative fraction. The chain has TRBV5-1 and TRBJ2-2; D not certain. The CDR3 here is CASSFSGAAGELFF. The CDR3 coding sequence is TGCGCCAGCAGCTTTTCGGGCGCGGCCGGGGAGCTGTTTTTT.